One sample yielded the 24 T cell receptor beta chains listed below, sequenced in a study of beta chain features in type 1 diabetes. Expressed TCRB transcripts were sequenced because the entire RNA isolate underwent reverse transcription. TCRdb's table, derived via immunoSEQ multiplex PCR, lists solely in-frame clones and lacks some. The sample has a few hundred thousand clones; approximately 15% are singletons. The sequenced sample was naive CD4+ T cells from blood. The receptors stem from a man aged 25-45 years in good health.

V usage is TRBV7-3 and J usage is TRBJ2-3, with D tentatively TRBD1 (5 bases). This CDR3 has 10 residues. Germline V gene sequence: CDR1 SGHTA, CDR2 FQGTGA. Trimming removed 7 bases from V and 11 bases from J, with 10 bases in between. The CDR3 bases are TGTGCCAGCACCCCGGACAAGCAGTATTTT. It codes for CASTPDKQYF.

This sequence joins TRBV15 and TRBJ2-7, with a weak D call TRBD2 (6 bases). The CDR3 is 16 residues long. Germline loops: CDR1 LNHNV, CDR2 YYDKDF (reference sequence). V was pared by 3 bases and J by 6 bases, with 21 bases between. CDR3 residues: CATSRGLDPGSREQYF. DNA of the CDR3: TGTGCCACCAGCAGGGGACTGGACCCCGGTTCGCGCGAGCAGTACTTC.

This clone appeared a few times. The V gene is TRBV10-3, the J gene TRBJ1-5; TRBD1 agrees at 7 bases. The junction had 3 bases not matched to a gene; V was cut back by 6 bases and J by 4 bases. The CDR3 length is 13 residues. Germline CDR1 and CDR2: ENHRY and SYGVKD. CDR3: CAIRGQVNQPQHF. The CDR3 coding sequence is TGTGCCATCAGAGGACAGGTAAATCAGCCCCAGCATTTT.

This clone was counted between two and nine times. CDR3 amino acids: CASSLVTGLAGGKEQFF. DNA of the CDR3: TGTGCCAGCAGCTTAGTGACGGGCCTGGCGGGAGGGAAAGAGCAGTTCTTC. V is TRBV7-9 and J is TRBJ2-1; TRBD2 matches 9 bases. This CDR3 has 17 residues. Germline trimming cut 1 base from V and 10 bases from J; bases unmatched to any gene: 14. Germline V lookup: CDR1 SEHNR, CDR2 FQNEAQ (reference sequence).

This chain uses TRBV9 with TRBJ1-2; D not certain. Trimming left V 0 bases short and J 1 base short, with 7 bases between. The germline V gene has CDR1 SGDLS and CDR2 YYNGEE. The CDR3 consists of 14 residues. The CDR3, as DNA: TGTGCCAGCAGCGTAGCGCCAGATAACTATGGCTACACCTTC. Amino acid sequence: CASSVAPDNYGYTF.

The chain links TRBV5-4 to TRBJ2-1; 11 bases agree with TRBD1. CDR3 length: 16 amino acids. The J segment lost 5 bases and the V segment lost 4 bases, leaving 8 bases of the junction unmatched. Germline assignment: CDR1 SGHNT and CDR2 YYREEE (reference sequence). The CDR3 DNA sequence: TGTGCCAGCAGCGTTTGGGACAGGGGGTTCCACAATGAGCAGTTCTTC. It specifies CASSVWDRGFHNEQFF.

This chain connects TRBV30 to TRBJ1-2; D remains ambiguous. With 3 bases removed from V and 4 bases from J, the gap between germline ends came to 15 bases. Germline CDR1 and CDR2: GTSNPN and SVGIG (reference sequence). The CDR3 loop spans 14 amino acids. The CDR3 region is CAWRTDSLGYGYTF. The CDR3 nucleotides read TGTGCCTGGAGGACCGATTCCCTTGGCTATGGCTACACCTTC.

The rearrangement links TRBV1 to TRBJ2-7; the D segment call TRBD1 is taken from the table without a DNA check. TRBV1 constitutes a pseudogene. This CDR3 contains 11 residues. The CDR3 coding sequence is TGCACCAGCAGCCCAGGGACAGCACAGTACGTC. It encodes CTSSPGTAQYV.

The chain combines TRBV9 with TRBJ1-5, with D unresolved. The CDR3 is 14 residues long. Looked up from germline, CDR1 is SGDLS and CDR2 is YYNGEE. V shed 4 bases and J shed 8 bases, with 16 bases lying between them. The CDR3: CASSPGVAKEPQHF. DNA of the CDR3: TGTGCCAGCAGCCCAGGCGTGGCCAAAGAGCCCCAGCATTTT.

There are a few counts of this clone. The chain uses TRBV9 and TRBJ2-3; no clear D gene. Germline V CDR1 and CDR2: SGDLS, YYNGEE. Trimming took 1 base from V and 3 from J, leaving 12 bases between them. This CDR3 has 15 residues. CDR3 sequence reads: CASSVLQDGTDTQYF. The CDR3 DNA reads as TGTGCCAGCAGCGTACTTCAGGACGGAACAGATACGCAGTATTTT.

This rearrangement joins TRBV14 to TRBJ1-6, with D unclear. The CDR3 runs 15 residues. Per germline, CDR1 SGHDN and CDR2 FVKESK. The ends were cut back, 1 base at V and 7 bases at J, with 11 bases in the middle. The CDR3 DNA is TGTGCCAGCAGCCAAGTTCAGGTTGGGAATTCACCCCTCCACTTT. Protein sequence: CASSQVQVGNSPLHF.

The genes are TRBV7-9 and TRBJ2-5, with no clear D. The CDR3 covers 11 residues. V was clipped by 5 bases and J by 4 bases, with 5 bases between them. Per the germline V gene, CDR1 is SEHNR and CDR2 is FQNEAQ (reference sequence). Here the CDR3 reads CASSSIETQYF. CDR3 DNA sequence: TGTGCCAGCAGCAGTATAGAGACCCAGTACTTC.

The V gene is TRBV5-1, the J gene TRBJ2-1; no clear D. Germline V lookup: CDR1 SGHRS, CDR2 YFSETQ. V was cut by 4 bases and J by 8 bases, with 13 bases left in between. The CDR3 consists of 13 residues. The chain's CDR3 is CASSRQAGDEQFF. CDR3 nucleotides: TGCGCCAGCAGCCGTCAGGCTGGGGATGAGCAGTTCTTC.

This clone was counted between two and nine times. The chain recombines TRBV20-1 with TRBJ2-3, with TRBD1 as a possible D gene (6 bases). CDR1 DFQATT and CDR2 SNEGSKA come from the germline V gene (reference sequence). This CDR3 region has 11 residues. Trimming pared 8 bases from V and 6 bases from J, leaving 12 bases between. In DNA form, the CDR3 reads TGCAGTACGCTCAGGGGTGATACGCAGTATTTT. Protein product: CSTLRGDTQYF.

This clone was observed a handful of times. The CDR3, as DNA: TGTGCCAGCAGCCAAGACGTAGAGAACACCGGGGAGCTGTTTTTT. Protein: CASSQDVENTGELFF. The gene calls are TRBV4-2 and TRBJ2-2; D is uncertain. This CDR3 is built from 15 residues. Per the germline V gene, CDR1 is LGHNA and CDR2 is YNFKEQ. V was cut by 0 bases and J by 1 base, with 6 bases left in between.

This clone came up a few times. V and J are TRBV5-4 and TRBJ1-2; 7 positions agree with TRBD1. This CDR3 region has 15 residues. J was trimmed by 4 bases and V by 6 bases; bases with no gene match: 12. Per the germline V gene, CDR1 is SGHNT and CDR2 is YYREEE (reference sequence). The CDR3 is CASTRGQVQLYGYTF. The CDR3, as DNA: TGTGCCAGCACCAGAGGACAGGTCCAACTCTATGGCTACACCTTC. Drawing the rest from reference TRBV5-4 and TRBJ1-2, the complete variable domain is ETGVTQSPTHLIKTRGQQVTLRCSSQSGHNTVSWYQQALGQGPQFIFQYYREEENGRGNFPPRFSGLQFPNYSSELNVNALELDDSALYLCASTRGQVQLYGYTFGSGTRLTVV.

V and J are TRBV13 and TRBJ1-5; TRBD1 matches at 9 bases. Germline CDR1 and CDR2: PRHDT and FYEKMQ (reference sequence). The CDR3 spans 14 residues. Unmatched junction bases numbered 7, after V lost 4 bases and J lost 9 bases. Here the CDR3 DNA reads TGTGCCAGCAGCTCCCGATTGACAGGGGGGCCCCAGCATTTT. This codes for CASSSRLTGGPQHF.

CDR3 residues: CASRDRDKDTQYF. For the CDR3, the DNA is TGTGCCAGCCGGGACAGGGATAAAGATACGCAGTATTTT. The gene calls are TRBV27 and TRBJ2-3; 9 positions match TRBD1. There are 13 residues in the CDR3. CDR1 is MNHEY, CDR2 SMNVEV, per germline (reference sequence). With 8 bases clipped from V and 5 bases from J, the junction kept 5 bases outside the gene matches.

This clone was picked up a small number of times. The chain combines TRBV7-9 with TRBJ1-1; D possibly corresponds to TRBD1 (6 bases). The CDR3 loop spans 12 amino acids. Germline V lookup: CDR1 SEHNR, CDR2 FQNEAQ (reference sequence). With 5 bases removed from V and 11 bases from J, the gap between germline ends came to 15 bases. DNA for the CDR3: TGTGCCAGCAGCCCAGGGGTAGGGCCGGCTTTCTTT. It codes for CASSPGVGPAFF.

This clone was found a few times. The V and J genes are TRBV7-2 and TRBJ2-1; TRBD2 matches at 8 bases. This CDR3 is built from 17 residues. Germline values: CDR1 SGHTA, CDR2 FQGNSA. J lost 0 bases, V lost 5 bases, and 9 bases had no gene match. CDR3 region: CASSPRKRGTSYNEQFF. In DNA, the CDR3 is TGTGCCAGCAGCCCCCGGAAGCGGGGGACCTCCTACAATGAGCAGTTCTTC. The whole variable domain, filled in from reference TRBV7-2 and TRBJ2-1, reads GAGVSQSPSNKVTEKGKDVELRCDPISGHTALYWYRQSLGQGLEFLIYFQGNSAPDKSGLPSDRFSAERTGGSVSTLTIQRTQQEDSAVYLCASSPRKRGTSYNEQFFGPGTRLTVL.

The chain employs TRBV4-1 and TRBJ2-1, with D perhaps matching TRBD1 (6 bases). Trimming left V 1 base short and J 1 base short, with 8 bases between. CDR1 MGHRA and CDR2 YSYEKL come from the germline V gene. The CDR3 spans 15 residues. CDR3 residues: CASSQGTASYNEQFF. Here the CDR3 DNA reads TGCGCCAGCAGCCAAGGGACAGCTTCCTACAATGAGCAGTTCTTC.

The genes are TRBV27 and TRBJ2-7; 13 positions agree with TRBD2. V lost 5 bases, J lost 1 base, and 2 bases stayed unmatched. The CDR3 runs to 15 residues. The germline V gene encodes CDR1 MNHEY and CDR2 SMNVEV (reference sequence). The CDR3 reads CASSPLAGGSYEQYV. CDR3 bases: TGTGCCAGCAGTCCACTAGCGGGAGGGTCCTACGAGCAGTACGTC.

The chain carries TRBV5-6 and TRBJ2-4, with D possibly matching TRBD2 (6 bases). Germline loops: CDR1 SGHDT, CDR2 YYEEEE. The V gene lost 0 bases and the J gene lost 3 bases, with 10 bases spanning the gap. The CDR3 loop spans 15 amino acids. In DNA form, the CDR3 reads TGTGCCAGCAGCTTGGCTTCTAGCGACAAAAACATTCAGTACTTC. Translated, it gives CASSLASSDKNIQYF. Filled out from reference TRBV5-6 and TRBJ2-4, the complete variable domain reads DAGVTQSPTHLIKTRGQQVTLRCSPKSGHDTVSWYQQALGQGPQFIFQYYEEEERQRGNFPDRFSGHQFPNYSSELNVNALLLGDSALYLCASSLASSDKNIQYFGAGTRLSVL.

This clone was seen a handful of times. This chain joins TRBV30 and TRBJ1-5; 7 nucleotides align to TRBD1. The trim removed 0 bases at V and 10 bases at J, leaving 9 bases unmatched. Germline CDR1 GTSNPN, CDR2 SVGIG (reference sequence). The CDR3 is 14 residues long. The CDR3 region is CAWSVLGQNGPQHF. The CDR3 DNA reads as TGTGCCTGGAGTGTACTGGGACAGAACGGTCCCCAGCATTTT.